The text below deals with one TCR beta chain. The antigen remains undetermined. The data belong to a study of T cells in Graves' hyperthyroidism and ophthalmopathy. CDR3 size: 15 residues. Germline CDR1 and CDR2: MNHEY and SVGEGT. V gave up 5 bases and J gave up 4 bases; unmatched junction bases: 7. Exclusions: uncontrolled infection, other autoimmune disease, pregnancy, lactation. Amplification yielded TCR beta CDR3 regions, with RNA transcripts as the source. HTBI primers were the set used in a first-round RT-PCR of the TCR CDR3. TCRdb processed the multiplex PCR reads anew with MiXCR; each CDR3 protein has one entry. This repertoire shows a few hundred thousand distinct CDR3 sequences, 15% to 20% found once; its top ten account for about 40%. Whole-study results and caveats: The model foresaw ophthalmopathy a median around 6 months prior to onset.

This sequence was found in a man aged 45 to 65 with Graves' ophthalmopathy. Source material: blood. The chain has TRBV6-2 or TRBV6-3 and TRBJ2-7, with 11 bases identical to TRBD1. This CDR3 reads CASSKPGTGGYEQYF. The DNA of the CDR3 is TGTGCCAGCAGTAAGCCCGGGACAGGGGGTTACGAGCAGTACTTC.